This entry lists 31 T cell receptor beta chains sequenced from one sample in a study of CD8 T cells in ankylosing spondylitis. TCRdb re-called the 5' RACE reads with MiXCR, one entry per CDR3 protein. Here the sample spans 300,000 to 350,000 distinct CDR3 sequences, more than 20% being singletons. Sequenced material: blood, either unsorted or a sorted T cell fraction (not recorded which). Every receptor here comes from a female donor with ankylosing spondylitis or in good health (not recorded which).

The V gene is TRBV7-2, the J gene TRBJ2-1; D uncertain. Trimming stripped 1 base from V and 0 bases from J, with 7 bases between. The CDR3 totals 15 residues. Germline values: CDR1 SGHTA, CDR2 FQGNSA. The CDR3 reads CASSLVGDSYNEQFF. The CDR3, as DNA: TGTGCCAGCAGCTTAGTCGGCGACTCCTACAATGAGCAGTTCTTC.

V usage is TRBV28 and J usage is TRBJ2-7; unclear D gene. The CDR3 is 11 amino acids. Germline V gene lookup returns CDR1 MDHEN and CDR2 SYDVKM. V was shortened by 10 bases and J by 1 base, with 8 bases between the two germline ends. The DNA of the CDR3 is TGTGCCATCCAAAGTTCCTACGAGCAGTACTTC. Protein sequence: CAIQSSYEQYF.

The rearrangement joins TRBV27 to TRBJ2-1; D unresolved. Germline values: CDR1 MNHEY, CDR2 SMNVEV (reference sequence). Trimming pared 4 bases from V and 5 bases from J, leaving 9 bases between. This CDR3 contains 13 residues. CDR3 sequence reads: CASSYGRNNEQFF. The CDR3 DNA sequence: TGTGCCAGCAGTTACGGCCGGAACAATGAGCAGTTCTTC.

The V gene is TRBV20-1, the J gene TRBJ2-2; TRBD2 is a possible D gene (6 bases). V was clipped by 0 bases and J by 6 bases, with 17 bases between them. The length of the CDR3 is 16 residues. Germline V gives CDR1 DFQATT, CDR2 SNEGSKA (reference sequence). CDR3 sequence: CSARDGGSTLAGELFF. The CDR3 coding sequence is TGCAGTGCTAGAGATGGAGGGTCGACCCTTGCCGGGGAGCTGTTTTTT.

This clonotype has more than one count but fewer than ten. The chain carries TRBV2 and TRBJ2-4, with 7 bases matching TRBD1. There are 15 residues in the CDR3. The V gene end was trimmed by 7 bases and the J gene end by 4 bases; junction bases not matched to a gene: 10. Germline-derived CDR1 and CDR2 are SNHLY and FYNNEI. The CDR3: CASNQRDSLKNIQYF. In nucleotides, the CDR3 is TGTGCCAGCAACCAGAGGGACAGCCTAAAAAACATTCAGTACTTC.

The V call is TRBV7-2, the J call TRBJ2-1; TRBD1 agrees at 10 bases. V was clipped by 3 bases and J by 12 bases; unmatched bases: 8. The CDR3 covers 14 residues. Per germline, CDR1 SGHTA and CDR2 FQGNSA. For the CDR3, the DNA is TGTGCCAGCAGCTTGGAGGGACAGGGGAGGGGGCAGTTCTTC. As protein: CASSLEGQGRGQFF.

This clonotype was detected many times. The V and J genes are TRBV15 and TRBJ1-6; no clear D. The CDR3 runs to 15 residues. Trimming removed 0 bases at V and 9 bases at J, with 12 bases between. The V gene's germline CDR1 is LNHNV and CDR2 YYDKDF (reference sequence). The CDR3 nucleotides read TGTGCCACCAGCAGAGATCTCGGAGGAGGTTCACCCCTCCACTTT. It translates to CATSRDLGGGSPLHF. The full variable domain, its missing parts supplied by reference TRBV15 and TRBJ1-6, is DAMVIQNPRYQVTQFGKPVTLSCSQTLNHNVMYWYQQKSSQAPKLLFHYYDKDFNNEADTPDNFQSRRPNTSFCFLDIRSPGLGDTAMYLCATSRDLGGGSPLHFGNGTRLTVT.

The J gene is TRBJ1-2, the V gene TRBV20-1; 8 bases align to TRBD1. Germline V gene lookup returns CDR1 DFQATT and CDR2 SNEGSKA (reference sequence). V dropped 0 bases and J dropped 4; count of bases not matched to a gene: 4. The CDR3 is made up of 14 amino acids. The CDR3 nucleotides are TGCAGTGCTAGAGATCTCACAGGGGGCTATGGCTACACCTTC. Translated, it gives CSARDLTGGYGYTF.

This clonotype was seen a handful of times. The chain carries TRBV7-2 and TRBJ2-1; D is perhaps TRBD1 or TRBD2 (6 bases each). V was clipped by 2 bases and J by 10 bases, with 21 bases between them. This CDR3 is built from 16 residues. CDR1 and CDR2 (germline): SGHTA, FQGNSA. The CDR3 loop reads CASSLNQGMGLTEQFF. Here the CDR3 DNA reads TGTGCCAGCAGCTTAAATCAGGGGATGGGACTCACGGAGCAGTTCTTC. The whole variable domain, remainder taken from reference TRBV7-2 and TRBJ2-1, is GAGVSQSPSNKVTEKGKDVELRCDPISGHTALYWYRQSLGQGLEFLIYFQGNSAPDKSGLPSDRFSAERTGGSVSTLTIQRTQQEDSAVYLCASSLNQGMGLTEQFFGPGTRLTVL.

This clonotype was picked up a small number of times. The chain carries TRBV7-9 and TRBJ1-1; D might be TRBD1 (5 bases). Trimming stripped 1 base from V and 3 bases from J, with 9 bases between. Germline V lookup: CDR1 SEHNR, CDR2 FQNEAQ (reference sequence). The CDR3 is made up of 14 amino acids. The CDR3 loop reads CASSLGRGDTEAFF. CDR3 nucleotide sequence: TGTGCCAGCAGCTTAGGGAGAGGGGACACTGAAGCTTTCTTT.

CDR3 amino acids: CASSVVATGSYNEQFF. CDR3 sequence (DNA): TGTGCCAGCAGCGTAGTGGCTACGGGGTCCTACAATGAGCAGTTCTTC. The V gene is TRBV9, the J gene TRBJ2-1, with D tentatively TRBD2 (5 bases). Germline-derived CDR1 and CDR2 are SGDLS and YYNGEE. There are 16 residues in the CDR3. Trimming removed 0 bases from V and 1 base from J, with 11 bases in between.

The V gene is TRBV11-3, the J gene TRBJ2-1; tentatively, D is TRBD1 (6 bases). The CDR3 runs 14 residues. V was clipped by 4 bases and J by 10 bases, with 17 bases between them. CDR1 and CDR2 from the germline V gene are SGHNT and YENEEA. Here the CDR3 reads CASSSGHVAGEQFF. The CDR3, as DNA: TGTGCCAGCAGCTCGGGACACGTCGCAGGAGAGCAGTTCTTC.

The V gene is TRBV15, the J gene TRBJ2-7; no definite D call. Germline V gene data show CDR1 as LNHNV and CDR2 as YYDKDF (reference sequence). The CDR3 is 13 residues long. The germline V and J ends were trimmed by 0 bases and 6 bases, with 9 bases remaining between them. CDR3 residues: CATSRDSAREQYF. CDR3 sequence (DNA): TGTGCCACCAGCAGAGATAGTGCACGCGAGCAGTACTTC.

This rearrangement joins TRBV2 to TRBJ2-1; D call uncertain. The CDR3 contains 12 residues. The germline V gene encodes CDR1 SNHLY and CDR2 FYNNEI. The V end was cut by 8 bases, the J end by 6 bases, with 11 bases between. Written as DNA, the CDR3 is TGTGCCAGCGTCGCTATCGGCAATGAGCAGTTCTTC. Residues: CASVAIGNEQFF.

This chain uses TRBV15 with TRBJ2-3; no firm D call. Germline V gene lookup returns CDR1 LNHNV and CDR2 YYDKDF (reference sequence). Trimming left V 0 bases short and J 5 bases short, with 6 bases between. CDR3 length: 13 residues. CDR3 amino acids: CATSRDVVDTQYF. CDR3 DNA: TGTGCCACCAGCAGAGATGTAGTAGATACGCAGTATTTT.

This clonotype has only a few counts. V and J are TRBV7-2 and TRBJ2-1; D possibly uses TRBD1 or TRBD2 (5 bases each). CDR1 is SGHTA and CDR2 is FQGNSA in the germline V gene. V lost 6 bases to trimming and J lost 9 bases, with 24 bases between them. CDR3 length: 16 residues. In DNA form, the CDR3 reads TGTGCCAGCAGTATACGGGACCCTTCTCCTTGGAGTGAGCAGTTCTTC. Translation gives CASSIRDPSPWSEQFF.

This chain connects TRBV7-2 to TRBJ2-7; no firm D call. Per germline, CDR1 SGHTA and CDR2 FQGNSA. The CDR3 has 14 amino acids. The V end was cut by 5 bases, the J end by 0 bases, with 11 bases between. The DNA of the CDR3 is TGTGCCAGCAGCCCTCAACCGACCTCCTACGAGCAGTACTTC. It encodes CASSPQPTSYEQYF.

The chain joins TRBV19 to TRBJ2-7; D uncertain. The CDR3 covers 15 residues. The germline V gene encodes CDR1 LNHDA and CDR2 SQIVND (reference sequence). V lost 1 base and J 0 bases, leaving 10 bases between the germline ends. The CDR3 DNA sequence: TGTGCCAGTAGTATAGTAGGAGACATCTCCTACGAGCAGTACTTC. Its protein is CASSIVGDISYEQYF. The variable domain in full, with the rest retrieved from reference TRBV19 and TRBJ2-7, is DGGITQSPKYLFRKEGQNVTLSCEQNLNHDAMYWYRQDPGQGLRLIYYSQIVNDFQKGDIAEGYSVSREKKESFPLTVTSAQKNPTAFYLCASSIVGDISYEQYFGPGTRLTVT.

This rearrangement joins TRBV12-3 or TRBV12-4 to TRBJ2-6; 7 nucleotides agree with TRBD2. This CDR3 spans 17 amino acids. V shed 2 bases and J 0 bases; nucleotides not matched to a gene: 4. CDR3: CASSLSGGGSGANVLTF. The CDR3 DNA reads TGTGCCAGCAGTTTATCCGGCGGGGGCTCTGGGGCCAACGTCCTGACTTTC.

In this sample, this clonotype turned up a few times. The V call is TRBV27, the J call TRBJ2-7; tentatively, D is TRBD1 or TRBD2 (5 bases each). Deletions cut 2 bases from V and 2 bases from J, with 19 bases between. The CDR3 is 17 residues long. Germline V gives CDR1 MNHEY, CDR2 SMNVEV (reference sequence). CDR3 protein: CASSLGQGVGFAYEQYF. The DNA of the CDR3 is TGTGCCAGCAGTTTAGGGCAGGGAGTAGGTTTCGCCTACGAGCAGTACTTC.

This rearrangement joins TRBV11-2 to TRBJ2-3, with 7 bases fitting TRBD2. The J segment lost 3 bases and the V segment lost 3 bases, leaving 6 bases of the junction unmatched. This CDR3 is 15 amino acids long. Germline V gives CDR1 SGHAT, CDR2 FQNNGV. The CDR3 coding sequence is TGTGCCAGCAGCTTCTCGGGAGGCGGGACAGATACGCAGTATTTT. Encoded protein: CASSFSGGGTDTQYF.

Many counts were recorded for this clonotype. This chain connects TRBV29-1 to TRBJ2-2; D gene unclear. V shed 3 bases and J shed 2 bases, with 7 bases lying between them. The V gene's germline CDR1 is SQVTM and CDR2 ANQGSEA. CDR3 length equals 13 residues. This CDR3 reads CSVDTDNTGELFF. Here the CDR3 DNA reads TGCAGCGTTGATACGGATAACACCGGGGAGCTGTTTTTT.

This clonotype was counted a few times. The CDR3 here is CAISEGVNTEAFF. In DNA, the CDR3 is TGTGCCATCAGTGAGGGAGTGAACACTGAAGCTTTCTTT. J is TRBJ1-1 and V is TRBV10-3; D unresolved. Germline CDR1 and CDR2: ENHRY and SYGVKD. This CDR3 has 13 residues. V was trimmed by 2 bases and J by 0 bases, leaving 4 bases between them.

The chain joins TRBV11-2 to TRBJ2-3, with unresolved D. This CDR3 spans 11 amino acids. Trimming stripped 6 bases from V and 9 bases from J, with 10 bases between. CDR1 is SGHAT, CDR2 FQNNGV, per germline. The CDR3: CASSSANTQYF. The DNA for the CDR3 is TGTGCCAGCAGTTCGGCTAACACGCAGTATTTT.

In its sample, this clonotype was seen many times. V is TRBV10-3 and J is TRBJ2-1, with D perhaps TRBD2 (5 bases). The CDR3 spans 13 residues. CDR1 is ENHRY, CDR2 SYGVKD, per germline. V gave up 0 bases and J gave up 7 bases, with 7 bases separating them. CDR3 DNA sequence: TGTGCCATCAGTGAGTCCCCGGGGAATGAGCAGTTCTTC. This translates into CAISESPGNEQFF.

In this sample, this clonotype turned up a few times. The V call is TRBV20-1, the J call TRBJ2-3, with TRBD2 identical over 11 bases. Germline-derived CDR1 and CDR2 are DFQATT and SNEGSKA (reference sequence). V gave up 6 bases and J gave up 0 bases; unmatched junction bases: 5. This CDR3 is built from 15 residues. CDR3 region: CSARTSGPSTDTQYF. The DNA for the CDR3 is TGCAGTGCCAGGACTAGCGGGCCTAGCACAGATACGCAGTATTTT.

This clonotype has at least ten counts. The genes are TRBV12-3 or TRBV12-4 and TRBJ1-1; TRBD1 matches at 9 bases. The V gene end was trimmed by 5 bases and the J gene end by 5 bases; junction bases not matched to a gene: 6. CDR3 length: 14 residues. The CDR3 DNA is TGTGCCAGCAGTCGGGGACAGGGTTGGACTGAAGCTTTCTTT. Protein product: CASSRGQGWTEAFF.

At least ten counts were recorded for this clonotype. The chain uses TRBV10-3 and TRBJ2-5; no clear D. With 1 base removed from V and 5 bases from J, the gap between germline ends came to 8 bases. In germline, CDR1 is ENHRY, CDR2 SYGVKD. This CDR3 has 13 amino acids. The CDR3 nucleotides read TGTGCCATCAGTGAGTTTCCAACGGAGACCCAGTACTTC. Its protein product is CAISEFPTETQYF.

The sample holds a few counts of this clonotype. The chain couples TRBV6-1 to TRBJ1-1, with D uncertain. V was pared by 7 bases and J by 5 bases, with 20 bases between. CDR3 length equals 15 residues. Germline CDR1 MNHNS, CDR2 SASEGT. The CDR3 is CASTMDGGRNTEAFF. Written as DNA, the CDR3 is TGTGCCAGCACCATGGATGGTGGGCGAAATACTGAAGCTTTCTTT.

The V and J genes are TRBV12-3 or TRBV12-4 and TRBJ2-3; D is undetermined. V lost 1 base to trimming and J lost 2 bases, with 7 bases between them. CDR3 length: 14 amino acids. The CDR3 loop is CASSLGVVTDTQYF. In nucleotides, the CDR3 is TGTGCCAGCAGTTTAGGGGTAGTCACAGATACGCAGTATTTT.

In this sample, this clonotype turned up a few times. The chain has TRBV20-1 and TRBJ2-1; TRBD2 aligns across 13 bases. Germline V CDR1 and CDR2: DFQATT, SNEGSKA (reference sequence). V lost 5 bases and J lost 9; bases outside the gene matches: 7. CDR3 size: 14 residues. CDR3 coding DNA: TGCAGTGCTGTAGGACTAGCGGGAGTGACTGAGCAGTTCTTC. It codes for CSAVGLAGVTEQFF.